This TCR beta chain stems from a study of T cells in Graves' hyperthyroidism and ophthalmopathy. The CDR3 sequence is 18 residues long. Trimming shortened V by 5 bases and J by 5 bases, and 26 bases separated the two germline ends. Germline V gene sequence: CDR1 SEHNR, CDR2 FQNEAQ (reference sequence). Newly diagnosed hyperthyroidism, duration under 2 months, in patients aged 18 to 65. Over 9 ml of fresh peripheral blood supplied the PBMCs. Using RNA transcripts as the source, TCR beta CDR3 regions were amplified. The HTBI set primed first-round TCR CDR3 RT-PCR. MiXCR was run by TCRdb on the multiplex PCR reads, yielding one entry per CDR3 protein. Of 350,000 to 500,000 distinct CDR3 sequences detected, roughly an eighth appear once; the ten largest clones hold roughly 4.8%. This clonotype has a handful of counts.

The receptor was isolated from a young woman with Graves' hyperthyroidism. The chain employs TRBV7-9 and TRBJ2-3; D is unclear. The source material was blood. As DNA, the CDR3 is TGTGCCAGCAGCCCAACCCAGGTGGGCCGAAAGGCCAGAGATACGCAGTATTTT. This codes for CASSPTQVGRKARDTQYF.